The clone carrying this TCR beta chain was observed a handful of times. These data are taken from a study of blood T cell repertoires in COVID-19. Study as a whole: There were acute and convalescent COVID-19 samples, and they came from the United States, Italy and Spain.

Only in-frame clones appear in the TCRdb table, and some are missing; sequencing was by immunoSEQ multiplex PCR. This sample has tens of thousands of clones; around 80% occur once, and the top ten carry less than 40%. The ends lost 2 bases at V and 6 bases at J; junction bases unmatched: 7. The CDR3 spans 15 residues. In germline, CDR1 is SGHAT, CDR2 FQNNGV. This TCR came from a man between 60 and 75 years old with acute or convalescent COVID-19. The chain recombines TRBV11-2 with TRBJ2-7; 10 bases map to TRBD2. The sequenced sample was peripheral blood. In nucleotides, the CDR3 is TGTGCCAGCAGCTTATCTATACTAGCGGGAACCGAGCAGTACTTC. Protein sequence: CASSLSILAGTEQYF.